A selection of T cell receptor beta chains follows, all from one sample in a study of PD-1 blockade in classical Hodgkin lymphoma. Some clones are missing from TCRdb's copy, which holds only in-frame ones; the method was immunoSEQ multiplex PCR. The table records 35,000 to 50,000 clones, just over 65% of them present only once. Sequencing was performed on peripheral blood mononuclear cells (PBMCs), taken before the fourth cycle of nivolumab. Receptors were obtained from a human donor with classical Hodgkin lymphoma. Each CDR3 is given with its conserved first and last residue. Fields, in order: V gene, J gene, CDR3 protein.

TRBV6-6,TRBJ2-7,CASSSPGGGTYEQYF
TRBV18,TRBJ2-1,CASSATEISYNEQFF
TRBV23-1,TRBJ2-2,CASSQWTGNTGELFF
TRBV4-3,TRBJ1-4,CASSQDTGQGNEKLFF
TRBV5-1,TRBJ1-1,CASSWVGQNTEAFF
TRBV9,TRBJ2-5,CASSANSNYQETQYF
TRBV28,TRBJ2-6,CASIEGGASGANVLTF
TRBV6-5,TRBJ1-2,CASSYGGGAGDYGYTF
TRBV6-1,TRBJ1-5,CASSEGAGGQPQHF
TRBV11-3,TRBJ2-7,CASSPGQGPGYEQYF
TRBV25-1,TRBJ1-1,CASSESFGFTEAFF
TRBV30,TRBJ2-2,CAWELGTSGELFF
TRBV4-3,TRBJ2-3,CANSQDRDSGGTDTQYF
TRBV19,TRBJ1-2,CASQNRQGSDYGYTF
TRBV5-4,TRBJ1-1,CASSSQMNTEAFF
TRBV11-2,TRBJ1-6,CASSFSWRFDNSPLHF
TRBV5-1,TRBJ2-3,CASSTERGGIPDTQYF
TRBV9,TRBJ1-5,CASSVGGGYQPQHF
TRBV19,TRBJ2-3,CASSIDRTVDTQYF
TRBV30,TRBJ1-2,CAWVSTNRNYGYTF
TRBV30,TRBJ2-6,CAWVAGQGFSGANVLTF
TRBV7-2,TRBJ1-5,CASSLGGTGGNQPQHF
TRBV5-1,TRBJ2-5,CASSGTGVWETQYF
TRBV28,TRBJ2-1,CASSLAGYLGNEQFF
TRBV14,TRBJ1-3,CASSLRQGPLSGNTIYF
TRBV4-1,TRBJ1-1,CASSQTGTGNTEAFF
TRBV5-1,TRBJ1-2,CASSFRQDSYGYTF
TRBV7-9,TRBJ1-6,CASSLDRGDSPLHF
TRBV6-5,TRBJ1-6,CASSYLAGPLHF
TRBV18,TRBJ1-1,CASSGAEGTEAFF
TRBV6-5,TRBJ2-1,CASSYLGGEQFF
TRBV6-5,TRBJ2-3,CASSYSWDTDTQYF
TRBV6-6,TRBJ2-1,CASRGTSGEFF
TRBV9,TRBJ2-5,CASSVSSGTQYF
TRBV28,TRBJ1-2,CACTGGSGYGYTF
TRBV5-6,TRBJ2-1,CASSYTVGGMAFF
TRBV29-1,TRBJ2-7,CSVRGLGYEQYF
TRBV28,TRBJ1-2,CASSPRTRNYGYTF
TRBV18,TRBJ2-2,CASSPPGTGFNGELFF
TRBV2,TRBJ1-1,CASRDRTESPEAFF
TRBV6-5,TRBJ2-7,CASHDTTYEQYF
TRBV6-1,TRBJ2-7,CASSRSEQYF
TRBV18,TRBJ2-3,CASSPTSGGDTDTQYF
TRBV7-2,TRBJ2-7,CASSFRYSSEQYF
TRBV7-2,TRBJ1-3,CASSSTQAPLATIYF
TRBV9,TRBJ2-5,CASSQTSGSSYETQYF
TRBV5-4,TRBJ2-5,CASSLQETQYF
TRBV30,TRBJ1-2,CAWSGGTRHGYTF
TRBV5-4,TRBJ2-1,CASSPGGQGLNEQFF
TRBV6-5,TRBJ1-4,CASSWVPAEKLFF
TRBV5-6,TRBJ1-1,CASSPGLRGYTEAFF
TRBV15,TRBJ2-1,CATPNGNEQFF
TRBV6-1,TRBJ2-7,CATKGFGEQYF
TRBV6-5,TRBJ2-7,CASYRSQGSEQYF